These T cell receptor beta chains were read from a single sample in a study of T cells in Graves' hyperthyroidism and ophthalmopathy. MiXCR, applied by TCRdb to the multiplex PCR reads, yields one record per CDR3 protein. Of 360,000 or so distinct CDR3 sequences detected, approximately 18% appear once; the ten largest clones hold about 14%. The source material was blood. Receptor source: a woman in her thirties or forties with Graves' ophthalmopathy. CDR3s include the opening cysteine and the closing phenylalanine or tryptophan. Size tells how often a clone was seen (once, few, many) or the class of an expanded clone, and some rows leave it out.

CDR3aa	abundance	j_gene	v_gene
CASSSQGAAYEQYF	many	TRBJ2-7	TRBV6-2/TRBV6-3
CSVAGGGSNTEAFF	many	TRBJ1-1	TRBV29-1
CASSSSYEQYF	many	TRBJ2-7	TRBV5-1
CASTGQGARRNEQYF	many	TRBJ2-7	TRBV28
CASSVQNGGELFF	many	TRBJ2-2	TRBV2
CASSFEAINSPLHF	.	TRBJ1-6	TRBV7-2
CASSVTSGSLETQYF	.	TRBJ2-5	TRBV6-1
CASSQGGGRQETQYF	many	TRBJ2-5	TRBV4-3
CASSPGRGTVTNYGYTF	many	TRBJ1-2	TRBV11-1
CASSPRDRGGYEQYF	once	TRBJ2-7	TRBV6-1
CASSLGQMNYGYTF	many	TRBJ1-2	TRBV5-1
CASSPTNDRGGGYIF	.	TRBJ1-2	TRBV28
CASSLVGGSPYEQYF	few	TRBJ2-7	TRBV5-1
CASSPHSEMNTEAFF	many	TRBJ1-1	TRBV14
CASSLGSWDSYEQYF	many	TRBJ2-7	TRBV27
CSVEWEVGTQYF	many	TRBJ2-5	TRBV29-1
CASSDNRGLAYEQYF	many	TRBJ2-7	TRBV6-1
CASSSHRDRVYEQYF	many	TRBJ2-7	TRBV7-8
CASSVAWDTEAFF	.	TRBJ1-1	TRBV28
CATSRDLGGRGTSYEQYF	many	TRBJ2-7	TRBV15
CASSSFGVNQPQHF	many	TRBJ1-5	TRBV5-6
CASSGLADQYQETQYF	many	TRBJ2-5	TRBV7-6
CASTPDRWDSPLHF	few	TRBJ1-6	TRBV2
CASSYPPPDPTTYEQYF	many	TRBJ2-7	TRBV6-2/TRBV6-3
CASSYSGRSLYGYTF	many	TRBJ1-2	TRBV6-5
CASSFGGEHQPQHF	many	TRBJ1-5	TRBV11-2
CASSPRGSSGSYTSYEQYF	.	TRBJ2-7	TRBV11-2
CASSTGTQGETQYF	.	TRBJ2-5	TRBV19
CSAPGRGTGYTEAFF	.	TRBJ1-1	TRBV20-1
CASSLALRSFGIVQETQYF	many	TRBJ2-5	TRBV7-6
CASSADSYSYEQYF	.	TRBJ2-7	TRBV7-2
CASSESVTVQSSGNTIYF	many	TRBJ1-3	TRBV6-1
CASSFSFDSGNTIYF	many	TRBJ1-3	TRBV12-3/TRBV12-4
CAISESQGREQYF	many	TRBJ2-7	TRBV10-3
CASSPGVSGNTIYF	many	TRBJ1-3	TRBV5-1
CSVVTISGNTIYF	.	TRBJ1-3	TRBV29-1
CAWSVTGYYGYTF	few	TRBJ1-2	TRBV30